A single sample gave rise to the 3 T cell receptor beta chains below, sequenced in a study of control samples from healthy donors and cancer patients. Produced via immunoSEQ multiplex PCR; TCRdb's table is partial and in-frame only. The sample lists around 120,000 clones; about nine tenths were seen once. The source material was blood. Every receptor here comes from a young woman in good health.

This chain links TRBV28 with TRBJ1-5, with D maybe TRBD1 (6 bases). This CDR3 region has 17 residues. Germline values: CDR1 MDHEN, CDR2 SYDVKM. V was pared by 3 bases and J by 9 bases, with 24 bases between. CDR3 region: CASSFPSPGGAVRPQHF. The CDR3 nucleotides are TGTGCCAGCAGTTTCCCCTCTCCGGGGGGGGCGGTAAGGCCCCAGCATTTT.

The V and J genes are TRBV2 and TRBJ2-2; D might be TRBD2 (6 bases). The CDR3 covers 16 residues. The germline gives CDR1 SNHLY, CDR2 FYNNEI. The V and J ends lost 0 bases and 5 bases respectively, with 13 bases between them. The CDR3: CASSEAGGLATGELFF. CDR3 nucleotide sequence: TGTGCCAGCAGTGAAGCCGGAGGGTTGGCAACCGGGGAGCTGTTTTTT. The complete variable domain, with remaining parts taken from reference TRBV2 and TRBJ2-2, reads EPEVTQTPSHQVTQMGQEVILRCVPISNHLYFYWYRQILGQKVEFLVSFYNNEISEKSEIFDDQFSVERPDGSNFTLKIRSTKLEDSAMYFCASSEAGGLATGELFFGEGSRLTVL.

This clone was detected only once. The V gene is TRBV7-2, the J gene TRBJ2-3, with TRBD2 identical over 7 bases. V gave up 5 bases and J gave up 2 bases; unmatched junction bases: 7. The CDR3 length is 15 residues. Germline values: CDR1 SGHTA, CDR2 FQGNSA. In DNA form, the CDR3 reads TGTGCCAGCAGCCCTCACGGGGGGACCACAGATACGCAGTATTTT. It yields the protein CASSPHGGTTDTQYF.